This T cell receptor beta chain was sequenced for a study of CD8+CD57+ T cells in acquired aplastic anemia. Overall study context: Isolated CD4+ and CD8+ cells, once sorted, yielded DNA averaging approximately 3 ug.

This CDR3 spans 15 amino acids. The V and J ends lost 5 bases and 8 bases respectively, with 21 bases between them. Germline lookup yields CDR1 ENHRY and CDR2 SYGVKD. General study results and limits: Patients and controls were found to share over 25 CD8+ CDR3 sequences. Patients did not significantly differ from controls in CD8+ Simpson's diversity.

The table lists this clonotype with a few counts. Its specificity is not known. A clone one base away is much larger, so this may be a read error. Genomic DNA templated the TCR beta VDJ and CDR3 profiling. TCRdb re-called the reads with MiXCR, one entry per CDR3 protein. Of approximately 190,000 distinct CDR3 sequences listed, around 65% are singletons. The sample comprised sorted CD4+, CD8+, or CD8+CD57+ T cells (not recorded which) from PBMCs. The sequence came from a human donor with severe aplastic anemia or a healthy control (not recorded which). The gene calls are TRBV10-3 and TRBJ1-2; D perhaps matches TRBD1 (5 bases). The CDR3 here is CAISYGVDSLEGYTF. CDR3 nucleotides: TGTGCCATCAGTTATGGAGTCGACAGCCTGGAGGGCTACACCTTC.